Below are 5 T cell receptor beta chains sequenced from a single sample in a study of shared clonotypes between healthy human individuals. Assay used: immunoSEQ multiplex PCR; TCRdb lists only in-frame clones, some missing. Of 490,000 or so clones in the sample, around 80% were seen once. The sequencing sample was made of PBMCs. These receptors were taken from a woman aged 40 to 49 in good health. Some clones in this sample may be carry-over from other donors' samples.

This chain uses TRBV9 with TRBJ2-2; D gene unclear. The V end lost 1 base, the J end lost 0 bases, and 13 bases lay between the germline ends. The CDR3 extends over 17 amino acids. Germline values: CDR1 SGDLS, CDR2 YYNGEE. The CDR3 protein is CASSVLPGDPNTGELFF. DNA of the CDR3: TGTGCCAGCAGCGTACTGCCCGGCGACCCGAACACCGGGGAGCTGTTTTTT.

The rearrangement joins TRBV28 to TRBJ1-1; tentative D call: TRBD1 (5 bases). Trimming shortened V by 3 bases and J by 0 bases, and 8 bases separated the two germline ends. Germline loops: CDR1 MDHEN, CDR2 SYDVKM. CDR3 length equals 14 residues. The CDR3 nucleotides read TGTGCCAGCAGTTTGATCAGGGTGAACACTGAAGCTTTCTTT. Protein: CASSLIRVNTEAFF.

V is TRBV19 and J is TRBJ2-7; 10 nucleotides line up with TRBD2. The CDR3 consists of 15 residues. Germline CDR1 and CDR2: LNHDA and SQIVND (reference sequence). V lost 2 bases and J lost 4; bases outside the gene matches: 5. CDR3 amino acids: CASSIHLAGDYEQYF. The CDR3 DNA reads as TGTGCCAGTAGTATACACCTAGCGGGAGATTACGAGCAGTACTTC.

The rearrangement joins TRBV5-1 to TRBJ1-2; TRBD1 aligns across 9 bases. V shed 4 bases, J shed 5 bases, and the junction held 6 bases outside the gene matches. The CDR3 has 14 amino acids. Looked up from germline, CDR1 is SGHRS and CDR2 is YFSETQ. The CDR3 DNA reads TGCGCCAGCAGCACGGGACAGGGCCCATATGGCTACACCTTC. The encoded protein is CASSTGQGPYGYTF.

This clone is a singleton in its sample. The V gene is TRBV27, the J gene TRBJ2-5, with D possibly being TRBD2 (6 bases). V lost 5 bases and J 5 bases, leaving 12 bases between the germline ends. Germline V CDR1 and CDR2: MNHEY, SMNVEV (reference sequence). The CDR3 loop spans 13 amino acids. The CDR3 here is CASSARGWETQYF. CDR3 nucleotide sequence: TGTGCCAGCAGTGCCCGGGGGTGGGAGACCCAGTACTTC.